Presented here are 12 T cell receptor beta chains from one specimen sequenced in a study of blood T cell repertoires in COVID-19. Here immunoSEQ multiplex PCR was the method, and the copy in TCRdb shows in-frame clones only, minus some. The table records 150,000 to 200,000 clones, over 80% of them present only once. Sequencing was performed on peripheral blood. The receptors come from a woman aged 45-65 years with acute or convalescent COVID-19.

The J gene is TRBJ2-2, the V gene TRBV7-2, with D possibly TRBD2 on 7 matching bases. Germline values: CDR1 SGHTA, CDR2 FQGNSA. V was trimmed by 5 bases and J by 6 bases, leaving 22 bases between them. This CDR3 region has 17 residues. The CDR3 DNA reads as TGTGCCAGCAGCCAAAGGGCGGGGGCCGCCGGTGCCGGGGAGCTGTTTTTT. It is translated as CASSQRAGAAGAGELFF.

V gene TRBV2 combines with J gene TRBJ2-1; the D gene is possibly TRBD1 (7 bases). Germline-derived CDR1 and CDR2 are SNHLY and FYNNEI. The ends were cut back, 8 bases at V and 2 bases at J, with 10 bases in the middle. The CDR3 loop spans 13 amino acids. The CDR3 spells CASAGTAYNEQFF. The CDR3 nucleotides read TGTGCCAGCGCGGGGACAGCCTACAATGAGCAGTTCTTC.

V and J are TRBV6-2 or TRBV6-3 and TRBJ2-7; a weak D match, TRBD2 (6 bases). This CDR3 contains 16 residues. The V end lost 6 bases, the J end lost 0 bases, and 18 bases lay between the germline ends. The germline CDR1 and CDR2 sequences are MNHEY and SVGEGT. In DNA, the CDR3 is TGTGCCAGCAGCCCTTCGGAGGGAGTGGTCTCCTACGAGCAGTACTTC. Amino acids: CASSPSEGVVSYEQYF.

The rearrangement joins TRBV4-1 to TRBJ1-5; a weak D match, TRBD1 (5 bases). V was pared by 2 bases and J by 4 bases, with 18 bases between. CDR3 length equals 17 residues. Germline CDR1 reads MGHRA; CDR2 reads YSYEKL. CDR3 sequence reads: CASSQRSVRAINQPQHF. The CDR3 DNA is TGCGCCAGCAGCCAAAGATCTGTCAGGGCAATAAATCAGCCCCAGCATTTT.

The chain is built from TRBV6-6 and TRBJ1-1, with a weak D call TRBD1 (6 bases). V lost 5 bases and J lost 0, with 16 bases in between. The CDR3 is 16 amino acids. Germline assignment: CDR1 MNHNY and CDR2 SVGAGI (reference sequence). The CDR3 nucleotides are TGTGCCAGCAGTCCCTCCCCAGGGGTCTTGAACACTGAAGCTTTCTTT. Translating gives CASSPSPGVLNTEAFF.

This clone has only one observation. CDR3 DNA sequence: TGTGCCAGCACAACAGGGCAGAGGCAGCCCCAGCATTTT. Amino acid sequence: CASTTGQRQPQHF. The V gene is TRBV19, the J gene TRBJ1-5, with D possibly being TRBD1 (6 bases). The CDR3 is 13 amino acids. Germline CDR1 reads LNHDA; CDR2 reads SQIVND (reference sequence). V was clipped by 9 bases and J by 7 bases, with 16 bases between them. The whole variable domain, filled in from reference TRBV19 and TRBJ1-5, reads DGGITQSPKYLFRKEGQNVTLSCEQNLNHDAMYWYRQDPGQGLRLIYYSQIVNDFQKGDIAEGYSVSREKKESFPLTVTSAQKNPTAFYLCASTTGQRQPQHFGDGTRLSIL.

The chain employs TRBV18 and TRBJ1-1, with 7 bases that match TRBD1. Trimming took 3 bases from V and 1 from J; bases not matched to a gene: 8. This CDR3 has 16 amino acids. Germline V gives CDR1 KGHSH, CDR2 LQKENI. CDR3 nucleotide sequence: TGTGCCAGCTCACCGGTAGGGGGCGAAGGGAACACTGAAGCTTTCTTT. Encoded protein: CASSPVGGEGNTEAFF.

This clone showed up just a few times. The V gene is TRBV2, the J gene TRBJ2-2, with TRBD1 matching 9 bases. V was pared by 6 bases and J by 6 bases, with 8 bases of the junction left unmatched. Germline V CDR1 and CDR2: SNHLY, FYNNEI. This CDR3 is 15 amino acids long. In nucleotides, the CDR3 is TGTGCCAGCAGGGGCAGGACAGGGGACGCCGGGGAGCTGTTTTTT. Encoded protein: CASRGRTGDAGELFF.

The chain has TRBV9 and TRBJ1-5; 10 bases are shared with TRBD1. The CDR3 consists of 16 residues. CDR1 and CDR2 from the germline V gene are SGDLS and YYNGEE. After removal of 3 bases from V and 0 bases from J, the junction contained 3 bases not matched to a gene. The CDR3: CASSGGTGDSNQPQHF. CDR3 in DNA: TGTGCCAGCAGCGGGGGGACAGGGGATAGCAATCAGCCCCAGCATTTT.

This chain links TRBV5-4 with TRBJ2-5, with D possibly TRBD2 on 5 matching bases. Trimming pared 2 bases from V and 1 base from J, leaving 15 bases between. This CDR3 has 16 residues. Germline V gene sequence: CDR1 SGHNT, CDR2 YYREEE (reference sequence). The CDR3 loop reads CASSFPLGRGQETQYF. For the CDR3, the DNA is TGTGCCAGCAGCTTCCCACTAGGTCGGGGCCAAGAGACCCAGTACTTC.

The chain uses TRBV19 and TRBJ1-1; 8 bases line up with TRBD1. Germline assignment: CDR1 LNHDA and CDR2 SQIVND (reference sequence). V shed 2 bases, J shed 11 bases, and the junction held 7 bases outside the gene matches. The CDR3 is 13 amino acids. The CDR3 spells CASSIIGGQAAFF. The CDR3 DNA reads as TGTGCCAGTAGTATAATAGGGGGACAGGCGGCTTTCTTT.

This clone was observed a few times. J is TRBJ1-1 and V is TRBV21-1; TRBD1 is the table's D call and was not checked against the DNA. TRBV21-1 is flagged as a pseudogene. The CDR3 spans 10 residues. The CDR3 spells CASSNRGPFF. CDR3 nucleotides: TGTGCCAGCAGCAACAGGGGGCCTTTCTTT.